This T cell receptor (beta chain) was identified in a study of T cell repertoires in cytomegalovirus infection. Study-level background: CMV epitopes, recently identified HLA-C-restricted and well-studied HLA-B-restricted, were used. The study's findings and limits: Identification of carriers of CMV plus the relevant HLA was performed using cumulative public TCR beta family frequency. It was HLA-C-restricted CMV-specific TCR beta clonotypes that dominated the response ex vivo.

TCRdb called the reads again in MiXCR, with one record for every CDR3 protein. Of about 920,000 distinct CDR3 sequences listed, approximately 30% were seen once; the top ten hold roughly 12%. With 1 base clipped from V and 4 bases from J, the junction kept 5 bases outside the gene matches. The germline gives CDR1 SGHDT, CDR2 YYEEEE. The CDR3 spans 14 residues. For this clonotype: As yet, its antigen is unknown.

The sequencing used cultured CD8+ T cells from PBMCs, collected from culture after CMV antigen stimulation. The V and J genes are TRBV5-6 and TRBJ2-7; TRBD2 aligns across 7 bases. The receptor comes from a human donor in good health (CMV status not recorded). Some clones in this sample may be carry-over from other donors' samples. For the CDR3, the DNA is TGTGCCAGCAGCTTGCGAGGACTAGGGTACGAGCAGTACTTC. Amino acid sequence: CASSLRGLGYEQYF.